Following are 3 T cell receptor beta chains from one sample sequenced in a study of cytomegalovirus exposure and HLA in healthy donors. A multiplex PCR was run with 60 Vbeta primers and 13 Jbeta primers. Some clones are missing from TCRdb's copy, which holds only in-frame ones; the method was immunoSEQ multiplex PCR. The sample lists about 84,000 clones, 63% seen once, with 15% in the top ten. Material: PBMCs. All receptors come from a woman in her 40s in good health and CMV-seropositive.

The gene calls are TRBV10-3 and TRBJ1-1, with TRBD1 matching 9 bases. V trimming: 4 bases; J trimming: 1 base; junction bases outside the gene matches: 1. CDR3 length equals 14 residues. Germline values: CDR1 ENHRY, CDR2 SYGVKD. The CDR3 here is CAISGGQGNTEAFF. The CDR3 bases are TGTGCCATCAGTGGGGGACAGGGGAACACTGAAGCTTTCTTT.

V and J are TRBV28 and TRBJ1-4, with D tentatively TRBD1 (6 bases). CDR1 and CDR2 from the germline V gene are MDHEN and SYDVKM. The CDR3 sequence is 15 residues long. V was clipped by 5 bases and J by 5 bases, with 15 bases between them. CDR3 sequence: CASSPPRGYNEKLFF. The DNA of the CDR3 is TGTGCCAGCAGTCCTCCCAGGGGTTACAATGAAAAACTGTTTTTT.

The chain employs TRBV5-1 and TRBJ2-4, with 11 bases identical to TRBD1. V lost 0 bases to trimming and J lost 5 bases; unmatched junction nucleotides: 1. Germline V gene data show CDR1 as SGHRS and CDR2 as YFSETQ. There are 15 residues in the CDR3. This CDR3 reads CASSLGTGGQNIQYF. CDR3 sequence (DNA): TGCGCCAGCAGCTTGGGGACAGGGGGCCAAAACATTCAGTACTTC.